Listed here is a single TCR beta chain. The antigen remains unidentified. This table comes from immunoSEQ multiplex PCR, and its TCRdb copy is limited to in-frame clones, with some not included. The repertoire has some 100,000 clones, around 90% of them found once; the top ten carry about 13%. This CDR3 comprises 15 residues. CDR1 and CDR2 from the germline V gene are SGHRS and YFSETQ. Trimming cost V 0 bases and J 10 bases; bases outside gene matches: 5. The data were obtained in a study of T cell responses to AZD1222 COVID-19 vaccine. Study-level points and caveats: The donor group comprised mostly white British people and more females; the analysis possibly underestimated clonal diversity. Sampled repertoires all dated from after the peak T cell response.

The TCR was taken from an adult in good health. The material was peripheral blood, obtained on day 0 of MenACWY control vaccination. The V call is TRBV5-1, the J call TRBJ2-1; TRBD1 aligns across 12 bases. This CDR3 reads CASSLARDRGREQFF. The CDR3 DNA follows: TGCGCCAGCAGCTTGGCCCGGGACAGGGGGCGCGAGCAGTTCTTC.